The 25 T cell receptor beta chains below come from one sample, sequenced in a study of cytomegalovirus exposure and HLA in healthy donors. The PCR ran on 60 Vbeta and 13 Jbeta primers. Clones were sequenced by immunoSEQ multiplex PCR, and TCRdb holds only the in-frame ones, with some missing. The sample shows 58,000 or so clones, approximately 71% of them seen only once. The sample was PBMCs. The receptors derive from a woman aged 35 to 49 in good health and CMV-seropositive.

V and J are TRBV5-1 and TRBJ2-4; the match to TRBD1 covers 7 bases. The CDR3 contains 13 residues. V trimming: 1 base; J trimming: 9 bases; junction bases outside the gene matches: 4. Germline loops: CDR1 SGHRS, CDR2 YFSETQ. The CDR3 DNA is TGCGCCAGCAGCTTGAGGACAGGAGGCATTCAGTACTTC. This translates into CASSLRTGGIQYF. The whole variable domain, filled in from reference TRBV5-1 and TRBJ2-4, reads KAGVTQTPRYLIKTRGQQVTLSCSPISGHRSVSWYQQTPGQGLQFLFEYFSETQRNKGNFPGRFSGRQFSNSRSEMNVSTLELGDSALYLCASSLRTGGIQYFGAGTRLSVL.

The chain couples TRBV7-9 to TRBJ2-1, with a weak D call TRBD2 (6 bases). The CDR3 has 15 residues. The V gene's germline CDR1 is SEHNR and CDR2 FQNEAQ (reference sequence). V was pared by 1 base and J by 6 bases, with 13 bases between. The CDR3 sequence is CASSLDAGRSNEQFF. For the CDR3, the DNA is TGTGCCAGCAGCTTAGATGCGGGGAGGAGCAATGAGCAGTTCTTC. The variable domain in full, with the rest retrieved from reference TRBV7-9 and TRBJ2-1, is DTGVSQNPRHKITKRGQNVTFRCDPISEHNRLYWYRQTLGQGPEFLTYFQNEAQLEKSRLLSDRFSAERPKGSFSTLEIQRTEQGDSAMYLCASSLDAGRSNEQFFGPGTRLTVL.

The rearrangement uses TRBV5-6 and TRBJ1-1; 7 positions match TRBD1. The CDR3 has 15 amino acids. In germline, CDR1 is SGHDT, CDR2 YYEEEE. J was trimmed by 6 bases and V by 4 bases; bases with no gene match: 12. This CDR3 is CASSLFNQGEAEAFF. The CDR3 nucleotides are TGTGCCAGCAGCCTATTTAATCAGGGGGAGGCTGAAGCTTTCTTT.

V gene TRBV6-5 combines with J gene TRBJ2-2; perhaps TRBD1 as D (7 bases). CDR1 is MNHEY, CDR2 SVGAGI, per germline. V gave up 6 bases and J gave up 5 bases, with 16 bases separating them. The CDR3 totals 15 residues. CDR3 DNA: TGTGCCAGCAGAAGACAGGGAGGTGGGACCGGGGAGCTGTTTTTT. This translates into CASRRQGGGTGELFF.

The rearrangement joins TRBV6-1 to TRBJ2-7, with 13 positions matching TRBD2. V trimming: 2 bases; J trimming: 7 bases; junction bases outside the gene matches: 14. Germline V gene sequence: CDR1 MNHNS, CDR2 SASEGT. The length of the CDR3 is 18 residues. Written as DNA, the CDR3 is TGTGCCAGCAGTGAACTCTGGACTAGCGGGGGCGAAAAGGGAGAGCAGTACTTC. Its translation: CASSELWTSGGEKGEQYF.

This clone was observed a single time. The rearrangement joins TRBV5-4 to TRBJ2-3; 10 nucleotides align to TRBD2. The CDR3 loop spans 18 amino acids. The V segment lost 4 bases and the J segment 0 bases; nucleotides outside the gene matches: 11. Germline V gene lookup returns CDR1 SGHNT and CDR2 YYREEE (reference sequence). CDR3: CASSLKSGGAASTDTQYF. The CDR3, as DNA: TGTGCCAGCAGCCTGAAGAGCGGGGGGGCAGCTAGCACAGATACGCAGTATTTT.

This clone was counted only a few times. The chain combines TRBV9 with TRBJ2-3, with 14 nucleotides matching TRBD2. The germline V gene encodes CDR1 SGDLS and CDR2 YYNGEE. This CDR3 region has 13 residues. Unmatched junction bases numbered 3, after V lost 6 bases and J lost 9 bases. The CDR3 region is CASKTSGGGTQYF. The CDR3, as DNA: TGTGCCAGCAAGACTAGCGGGGGGGGGACGCAGTATTTT. Variable domain in full (rest from reference TRBV9 and TRBJ2-3): DSGVTQTPKHLITATGQRVTLRCSPRSGDLSVYWYQQSLDQGLQFLIQYYNGEERAKGNILERFSAQQFPDLHSELNLSSLELGDSALYFCASKTSGGGTQYFGPGTRLTVL.

V is TRBV30 and J is TRBJ1-1; D call uncertain. CDR1 is GTSNPN and CDR2 is SVGIG in the germline V gene (reference sequence). Trimming shortened V by 2 bases and J by 0 bases, and 4 bases separated the two germline ends. The CDR3 loop spans 12 amino acids. This CDR3 reads CAWSIMNTEAFF. CDR3 sequence (DNA): TGTGCCTGGAGTATTATGAACACTGAAGCTTTCTTT.

The chain is built from TRBV2 and TRBJ1-5; maybe TRBD1 (5 bases). Germline V lookup: CDR1 SNHLY, CDR2 FYNNEI. Trimming shortened V by 4 bases and J by 5 bases, and 9 bases separated the two germline ends. The CDR3 is made up of 13 amino acids. CDR3 sequence (DNA): TGTGCCAGCAGTGGACGCAGGGATCAGCCCCAGCATTTT. It is translated as CASSGRRDQPQHF.

Only a few counts were recorded for this clone. The rearrangement links TRBV6-1 to TRBJ1-4; D gene uncertain. Germline V gives CDR1 MNHNS, CDR2 SASEGT. This CDR3 contains 14 residues. Deletions cut 4 bases from V and 5 bases from J, with 11 bases between. The CDR3 here is CASSGVVPNEKLFF. The CDR3, as DNA: TGTGCCAGCAGTGGTGTAGTCCCAAATGAAAAACTGTTTTTT.

The chain joins TRBV7-2 to TRBJ2-1, with TRBD1 identical over 9 bases. Per germline, CDR1 SGHTA and CDR2 FQGNSA. The junction had 15 bases not matched to a gene; V was cut back by 6 bases and J by 0 bases. CDR3 length: 19 residues. CDR3 DNA: TGTGCCAGCAGTTACGAGGGACAGGGAGACCTTAGCTCCTACAATGAGCAGTTCTTC. Amino acid sequence: CASSYEGQGDLSSYNEQFF.

J is TRBJ1-4 and V is TRBV30, with TRBD1 as a possible D gene (6 bases). The CDR3 is 15 residues long. V lost 3 bases and J lost 6, with 17 bases in between. Per germline, CDR1 GTSNPN and CDR2 SVGIG (reference sequence). CDR3 nucleotide sequence: TGTGCCTGGAGCAGAAAACAGGGTTTTGATGAAAAACTGTTTTTT. Translating it yields CAWSRKQGFDEKLFF.

The V call is TRBV5-1, the J call TRBJ1-4; D might be TRBD1 (6 bases). The CDR3 length is 17 residues. The V gene lost 0 bases and the J gene lost 3 bases, with 15 bases spanning the gap. Per germline, CDR1 SGHRS and CDR2 YFSETQ. The CDR3 spells CASSLEVGAGANEKLFF. CDR3 DNA sequence: TGCGCCAGCAGCTTGGAGGTGGGGGCAGGGGCTAATGAAAAACTGTTTTTT.

The CDR3 sequence: CASSQFTSGGDNEQFF. The CDR3 DNA follows: TGCGCCAGCAGCCAATTTACTAGCGGGGGGGACAATGAGCAGTTCTTC. The chain uses TRBV4-3 and TRBJ2-1, with 13 positions matching TRBD2. The CDR3 is 16 amino acids. CDR1 and CDR2 (germline): LGHNA, YSLEER. With V trimmed by 2 bases and J by 5 bases, 3 bases remained unmatched.

The CDR3 here is CASIPQRVTEAFF. The CDR3, as DNA: TGTGCCAGCATCCCCCAGCGGGTAACTGAAGCTTTCTTT. V gene TRBV2 combines with J gene TRBJ1-1; D remains unclear. CDR1 SNHLY and CDR2 FYNNEI come from the germline V gene. Trimming pared 7 bases from V and 5 bases from J, leaving 14 bases between. The CDR3 runs to 13 residues. The whole variable domain, remainder taken from reference TRBV2 and TRBJ1-1, is EPEVTQTPSHQVTQMGQEVILRCVPISNHLYFYWYRQILGQKVEFLVSFYNNEISEKSEIFDDQFSVERPDGSNFTLKIRSTKLEDSAMYFCASIPQRVTEAFFGQGTRLTVV.

The table lists this clone with a count of one. The genes are TRBV7-3 and TRBJ2-1, with 9 bases that match TRBD1. CDR3 length equals 15 residues. Germline V gene data show CDR1 as SGHTA and CDR2 as FQGTGA. J lost 4 bases, V lost 2 bases, and 3 bases had no gene match. CDR3 protein: CASSLWGTGYNEQFF. The CDR3 DNA reads as TGTGCCAGCAGCTTATGGGGGACAGGGTACAATGAGCAGTTCTTC.

The chain carries TRBV9 and TRBJ2-3; 7 bases match TRBD2. The germline V gene has CDR1 SGDLS and CDR2 YYNGEE. V lost 4 bases to trimming and J lost 2 bases; unmatched junction nucleotides: 7. The CDR3 is 15 amino acids. The DNA of the CDR3 is TGTGCCAGCAGCTCGGGACTATCGGACACAGATACGCAGTATTTT. This codes for CASSSGLSDTDTQYF. The complete variable domain, with remaining parts taken from reference TRBV9 and TRBJ2-3, reads DSGVTQTPKHLITATGQRVTLRCSPRSGDLSVYWYQQSLDQGLQFLIQYYNGEERAKGNILERFSAQQFPDLHSELNLSSLELGDSALYFCASSSGLSDTDTQYFGPGTRLTVL.

The chain has TRBV19 and TRBJ2-7; TRBD2 agrees at 8 bases. The CDR3 length is 14 residues. V trimming: 3 bases; J trimming: 4 bases; junction bases outside the gene matches: 5. Germline V gene lookup returns CDR1 LNHDA and CDR2 SQIVND (reference sequence). The CDR3 is CASSIAGGGYEQYF. CDR3 DNA sequence: TGTGCCAGTAGTATTGCCGGGGGGGGGTACGAGCAGTACTTC.

In the case of this clone: At one boundary the junction diverges from the germline segment, which might be a read error. The rearrangement links TRBV7-9 to TRBJ2-3, with TRBD2 matching 10 bases. CDR3 length: 16 residues. CDR1 is SEHNR, CDR2 FQNEAQ, per germline (reference sequence). The CDR3 sequence: CSSSGPLAGAPDTQYF. CDR3 sequence (DNA): TGTTCCAGCAGCGGACCCCTAGCGGGGGCCCCTGATACGCAGTATTTT.

The genes are TRBV7-9 and TRBJ1-1; TRBD1 might be the D (5 bases). Trimming pared 2 bases from V and 10 bases from J, leaving 17 bases between. This CDR3 contains 14 residues. CDR1 and CDR2 (germline): SEHNR, FQNEAQ (reference sequence). CDR3 sequence (DNA): TGTGCCAGCAGCTTAAAAGACAGCCAAGCCGGAGCTTTCTTT. As protein: CASSLKDSQAGAFF.

The CDR3 is CASSLERADTQYF. CDR3 bases: TGTGCCAGCAGCTTAGAGAGGGCGGATACGCAGTATTTT. V usage is TRBV7-9 and J usage is TRBJ2-3; D is perhaps TRBD2 (5 bases). This CDR3 spans 13 amino acids. CDR1 is SEHNR and CDR2 is FQNEAQ in the germline V gene (reference sequence). Trimming stripped 1 base from V and 6 bases from J, with 8 bases between.

V usage is TRBV29-1 and J usage is TRBJ2-7, with 8 bases matching TRBD1. The CDR3 covers 12 residues. Germline assignment: CDR1 SQVTM and CDR2 ANQGSEA. With 7 bases clipped from V and 7 bases from J, the junction kept 9 bases outside the gene matches. CDR3 sequence (DNA): TGCAGCGCCGGACAGGGCCGGGGGGAGCAGTACTTC. It translates to CSAGQGRGEQYF.

This chain joins TRBV5-4 and TRBJ2-1; 11 bases fit TRBD2. This CDR3 region has 17 residues. Germline CDR1 is SGHNT and CDR2 is YYREEE (reference sequence). J lost 5 bases, V lost 1 base, and 8 bases had no gene match. This chain's CDR3 is CASSLLTLAGGHNEQFF. The CDR3 DNA sequence: TGTGCCAGCAGCTTGTTAACTCTAGCGGGGGGTCACAATGAGCAGTTCTTC.

The chain couples TRBV6-1 to TRBJ1-1; TRBD1 matches 7 bases. The CDR3 runs to 15 residues. V trimming: 6 bases; J trimming: 0 bases; junction bases outside the gene matches: 7. CDR1 is MNHNS, CDR2 SASEGT, per germline. The CDR3, as DNA: TGTGCCAGCAGAAGACAGGGTATCATGAACACTGAAGCTTTCTTT. This gives the protein CASRRQGIMNTEAFF.

This clone was seen just once. The chain uses TRBV2 and TRBJ1-1; no reliable D call. With 1 base removed from V and 0 bases from J, the gap between germline ends came to 6 bases. The CDR3 sequence is 14 residues long. The germline CDR1 and CDR2 sequences are SNHLY and FYNNEI. CDR3 nucleotides: TGTGCCAGCAGTGAAGTCCCTGTGAACACTGAAGCTTTCTTT. It codes for CASSEVPVNTEAFF.